The 31 T cell receptor beta chains presented below share a single source sample, sequenced in a study of blood T cells in healthy people across ages. A second PCR, run for about 7 to 11 cycles, used a sample-barcoded 5' primer plus a J-beta primer mix. TCRdb reanalysed the 5' RACE reads using MiXCR and keeps one entry per CDR3 protein. This sample has around 1,500,000 distinct CDR3 sequences, with 25% to 30% found just once. Material: blood. These receptors originate from a woman aged 25 to 39 in good health.

This clonotype was counted at least ten times. This chain joins TRBV6-6 and TRBJ2-7, with D unclear. Germline V gene sequence: CDR1 MNHNY, CDR2 SVGAGI (reference sequence). Trimming cost V 8 bases and J 2 bases, with 10 bases left between them. CDR3 length equals 12 residues. The CDR3 DNA sequence: TGTGCCAGCGGCCCAGGAACCTACGAGCAGTACTTC. Encoded protein: CASGPGTYEQYF.

CDR3 sequence (DNA): TGTGCCAGCAGTGAAGGGAGTAGCGGGAGGGACTACGAGCAGTACTTC. It translates to CASSEGSSGRDYEQYF. The genes are TRBV25-1 and TRBJ2-7, with 11 bases lining up with TRBD2. V dropped 2 bases and J dropped 3; count of bases not matched to a gene: 6. In germline, CDR1 is MGHDK, CDR2 SYGVNS. This CDR3 has 16 residues.

Concerning this clonotype itself: A much larger clonotype is one base distant, so this may be a read error. V usage is TRBV18 and J usage is TRBJ2-1; 8 bases agree with TRBD2. The tail of the sequence fits TRBJ2-7 better, so the J call may be wrong. The CDR3 is made up of 17 amino acids. Germline CDR1 reads KGHSH; CDR2 reads LQKENI. The CDR3 spells CASSYTSGSYSYNEQYF. The CDR3 region has the DNA TGTGCCAGCTCATATACTAGCGGCTCATACTCCTACAATGAGCAGTACTTC.

This clonotype was recorded a few times. This chain connects TRBV7-2 to TRBJ2-3; 13 bases agree with TRBD2. The germline V gene has CDR1 SGHTA and CDR2 FQGNSA. The CDR3 runs 16 residues. The V segment lost 5 bases and the J segment 4 bases; nucleotides outside the gene matches: 6. The CDR3 DNA is TGTGCCAGCAGCATCCTAGGACTAGCGGGAGCAGATACGCAGTATTTT. Amino acids: CASSILGLAGADTQYF.

Turning to this clonotype: A single base separates this from a much larger clone, so it may be a read error. The chain recombines TRBV7-9 with TRBJ2-7, with D possibly TRBD1 on 5 matching bases. Matching the DNA end better, TRBJ2-5 makes the J call doubtful. There are 15 residues in the CDR3. Per the germline V gene, CDR1 is SEHNR and CDR2 is FQNEAQ (reference sequence). CDR3 sequence (DNA): TGTGCCGGCAGCCCCAGGGTACCTCCGGGAGAGACCCAGTACTTC. This sequence encodes CAGSPRVPPGETQYF.

Regarding this clonotype: It may be a read error: a sequence one base away is much more abundant. The chain recombines TRBV20-1 with TRBJ2-1; D gene uncertain. The DNA end lines up better with TRBJ2-7; the J call may be wrong. Per the germline V gene, CDR1 is DFQATT and CDR2 is SNEGSKA (reference sequence). The CDR3 runs 13 residues. CDR3 nucleotides: TGCAGTGCCGAGGAAAGCTCCTACAATGAGCAGTACTTC. Translating gives CSAEESSYNEQYF.

This clonotype was counted between two and nine times. V usage is TRBV2 and J usage is TRBJ2-1; the match to TRBD2 covers 8 bases. In germline, CDR1 is SNHLY, CDR2 FYNNEI. The ends lost 7 bases at V and 9 bases at J; junction bases unmatched: 11. CDR3 size: 14 residues. The CDR3 DNA sequence: TGTGCCAGCACCCAGGGACTAGACCGGGGTGAGCAGTTCTTC. This translates into CASTQGLDRGEQFF.

The V call is TRBV14, the J call TRBJ2-3; D remains ambiguous. Trimming took off 0 bases at V and 0 bases at J, with 7 bases between the two ends. CDR1 SGHDN and CDR2 FVKESK come from the germline V gene. CDR3 length: 15 residues. This chain's CDR3 is CASSQEGISTDTQYF. CDR3 nucleotides: TGTGCCAGCAGCCAAGAGGGGATTAGCACAGATACGCAGTATTTT.

In this sample, this clonotype turned up many times. This chain joins TRBV20-1 and TRBJ1-5; D is ambiguous. The V and J ends lost 0 bases and 3 bases respectively, with 12 bases between them. Germline V gene data show CDR1 as DFQATT and CDR2 as SNEGSKA (reference sequence). CDR3 length: 15 amino acids. CDR3: CSAREGGLANQPQHF. Here the CDR3 DNA reads TGCAGTGCTAGAGAGGGCGGTCTAGCCAATCAGCCCCAGCATTTT.

This clonotype was seen a handful of times. The chain joins TRBV20-1 to TRBJ2-3; 11 bases map to TRBD2. Germline loops: CDR1 DFQATT, CDR2 SNEGSKA (reference sequence). CDR3 length equals 16 residues. Trimming removed 7 bases from V and 2 bases from J; junction bases left unmatched: 11. CDR3 protein: CSVDTGTSGPTDTQYF. CDR3 coding DNA: TGCAGTGTTGATACCGGGACTAGCGGCCCCACAGATACGCAGTATTTT.

The rearrangement links TRBV2 to TRBJ1-5; D gene ambiguous. The length of the CDR3 is 13 residues. Between the trimmed V and J ends, which lost 4 bases and 7 bases, there was a span of 11 bases. CDR1 is SNHLY and CDR2 is FYNNEI in the germline V gene. CDR3 nucleotides: TGTGCCAGCAGTGTGGGAATGGGGCAGCCCCAGCATTTT. It translates to CASSVGMGQPQHF.

CDR3 sequence reads: CSARTGGADLNTEAFF. CDR3 coding DNA: TGCAGTGCAAGAACAGGGGGCGCGGATCTGAACACTGAAGCTTTCTTT. This chain uses TRBV20-1 with TRBJ1-1; 9 bases fit TRBD1. The CDR3 totals 16 residues. J was trimmed by 0 bases and V by 6 bases; bases with no gene match: 11. Per the germline V gene, CDR1 is DFQATT and CDR2 is SNEGSKA (reference sequence).

This clonotype has more than one count but fewer than ten. The V gene is TRBV12-3 or TRBV12-4, the J gene TRBJ1-2; D call uncertain. CDR3 size: 12 residues. The V gene lost 3 bases and the J gene lost 8 bases, with 10 bases spanning the gap. The chain's CDR3 is CASSFYAGGYTF. CDR3 DNA sequence: TGTGCCAGCAGTTTTTACGCGGGCGGCTACACCTTC.

This clonotype appeared a few times. The V gene is TRBV11-2, the J gene TRBJ2-5; D could derive from TRBD1 or TRBD2 (5 bases each). The germline V gene has CDR1 SGHAT and CDR2 FQNNGV. The CDR3 is 15 amino acids. Trimming removed 1 base from V and 3 bases from J, with 12 bases in between. CDR3 amino acids: CASSLGGTREETQYF. In nucleotides, the CDR3 is TGTGCCAGCAGCTTAGGTGGGACCCGAGAAGAGACCCAGTACTTC.

This rearrangement joins TRBV7-2 to TRBJ2-2; possibly TRBD2 for D (6 bases). V was shortened by 3 bases and J by 5 bases, with 13 bases between the two germline ends. The CDR3 has 15 residues. Looked up from germline, CDR1 is SGHTA and CDR2 is FQGNSA. The DNA of the CDR3 is TGTGCCAGCAGCTTCCCAGCGGAGGGGACCGGGGAGCTGTTTTTT. Protein product: CASSFPAEGTGELFF.

The rearrangement links TRBV5-1 to TRBJ2-5; 9 bases align to TRBD1. Gene TRBJ2-7 matches the end of the DNA better, so the J call may be wrong. This CDR3 contains 15 residues. Per the germline V gene, CDR1 is SGHRS and CDR2 is YFSETQ. The CDR3, as DNA: TGCGCCAGCAGCCACCGGGACAGGGTATTAGGCGAGCAGTACTTC. This codes for CASSHRDRVLGEQYF.

The rearrangement joins TRBV30 to TRBJ2-1, with D possibly TRBD2 on 6 matching bases. Trimming left V 5 bases short and J 0 bases short, with 11 bases between. CDR1 is GTSNPN and CDR2 is SVGIG in the germline V gene (reference sequence). The CDR3 contains 14 residues. The CDR3 nucleotides read TGTGCCTGGCGGGACGGGAGCTCCTACAATGAGCAGTTCTTC. It is translated as CAWRDGSSYNEQFF.

This clonotype has a handful of counts. V is TRBV18 and J is TRBJ2-7, with D tentatively TRBD1 (6 bases). Germline loops: CDR1 KGHSH, CDR2 LQKENI. The CDR3 loop spans 13 amino acids. V was trimmed by 3 bases and J by 7 bases, leaving 13 bases between them. CDR3 bases: TGTGCCAGCTCACCGCAGGCCAGGGGAGAGCAGTACTTC. Residues: CASSPQARGEQYF.

V gene TRBV20-1 combines with J gene TRBJ2-5, with 7 bases aligning to TRBD2. The DNA end favors TRBJ2-7, so the J call may be wrong. The germline V gene has CDR1 DFQATT and CDR2 SNEGSKA (reference sequence). CDR3 size: 16 residues. The CDR3 coding sequence is TGCAGTGCTGATGGGGGACTGGCGGGGGTAGACTACGAGCAGTACTTC. It encodes CSADGGLAGVDYEQYF.

This clonotype appeared many times. Relative to the germline gene, one junction end is altered; a read error may explain this. The V call is TRBV20-1, the J call TRBJ2-7, with TRBD2 matching 8 bases. The CDR3 spans 15 residues. Germline V lookup: CDR1 DFQATT, CDR2 SNEGSKA (reference sequence). The CDR3 nucleotides are TGCAGCGCTAGAGGTATTAGCGGGAAAATCTACGAGCAGTACTTC. It specifies CSARGISGKIYEQYF.

Details on this clonotype: Germline is not matched at one junction end, which may reflect a read error. This chain joins TRBV5-1 and TRBJ2-1; 11 bases match TRBD2. Germline CDR1 and CDR2: SGHRS and YFSETQ. The CDR3 length is 16 residues. CDR3 amino acids: CASRGAGTSGYIEQFF. The CDR3 DNA reads as TGCGCCAGCCGAGGGGCCGGGACTAGCGGTTACATTGAGCAGTTCTTC. Based on the CDR3 plus reference TRBV5-1 and TRBJ2-1, the full variable domain is KAGVTQTPRYLIKTRGQQVTLSCSPISGHRSVSWYQQTPGQGLQFLFEYFSETQRNKGNFPGRFSGRQFSNSRSEMNVSTLELGDSALYLCASRGAGTSGYIEQFFGPGTRLTVL.

The V and J genes are TRBV14 and TRBJ2-5; D might be TRBD2 (6 bases). This CDR3 is built from 17 residues. The germline gives CDR1 SGHDN, CDR2 FVKESK. Trimming left V 0 bases short and J 6 bases short, with 20 bases between. This chain's CDR3 is CASSQDGSAGRSKTQYF. Here the CDR3 DNA reads TGTGCCAGCAGCCAAGATGGTAGCGCAGGGAGGAGTAAGACCCAGTACTTC.

This clonotype appeared many times. V usage is TRBV27 and J usage is TRBJ2-7; no firm D call. CDR3 size: 13 residues. V gave up 5 bases and J gave up 6 bases, with 14 bases separating them. Germline values: CDR1 MNHEY, CDR2 SMNVEV (reference sequence). This CDR3 is CASSPRSAAEQYF. In nucleotides, the CDR3 is TGTGCCAGCAGTCCTAGGTCCGCCGCCGAGCAGTACTTC.

The gene calls are TRBV27 and TRBJ1-6, with a weak D call TRBD1 (6 bases). CDR1 is MNHEY and CDR2 is SMNVEV in the germline V gene (reference sequence). Between the trimmed V and J ends, which lost 2 bases and 6 bases, there was a span of 11 bases. The CDR3 is 15 amino acids. The CDR3 nucleotides are TGTGCCAGCAGTTTACGGGACACTTTTAATTCACCCCTCCACTTT. Amino acid sequence: CASSLRDTFNSPLHF.

With respect to this clonotype: It may be a read error: a sequence one base away is much more abundant. The chain joins TRBV7-2 to TRBJ2-3; D not certain. Germline-derived CDR1 and CDR2 are SGHTA and FQGNSA. The CDR3 has 17 amino acids. V lost 6 bases to trimming and J lost 3 bases, with 22 bases between them. The CDR3 DNA sequence: TGTGCCAGCAGTAGAGACGCGTTTGGCACGCCGACAGATACGCAGTATTTT. It encodes CASSRDAFGTPTDTQYF.

The chain is built from TRBV21-1 and TRBJ2-3; the table names TRBD2, a call not compared with the DNA. TRBV21-1 is tagged as a pseudogene. This CDR3 has 18 amino acids. The CDR3 nucleotides are TGTGCCAGCAGCAAAGAGGAGACGGGAGCGACAACAACAAATACGCAGTATTTT. It is translated as CASSKEETGATTTNTQYF.

Only a few counts were recorded for this clonotype. This chain joins TRBV21-1 and TRBJ2-3; the table's D call, TRBD1, has no DNA check behind it. TRBV21-1 is given as a pseudogene. This CDR3 is 14 amino acids long. The CDR3 reads CASSAQGEYDAQYF. CDR3 DNA sequence: TGTGCCAGCAGCGCACAGGGGGAATACGATGCGCAGTATTTT.

V gene TRBV25-1 combines with J gene TRBJ2-1; D call uncertain. This CDR3 is 15 amino acids long. CDR1 is MGHDK and CDR2 is SYGVNS in the germline V gene. Trimming took 4 bases from V and 0 from J, leaving 10 bases between them. The CDR3 protein is CASSGATASYNEQFF. The CDR3 bases are TGTGCCAGCAGTGGAGCGACTGCCTCCTACAATGAGCAGTTCTTC.

This clonotype was observed at least ten times. The V gene is TRBV7-6, the J gene TRBJ2-6; D not resolved. The germline V gene encodes CDR1 SGHVS and CDR2 FNYEAQ. Trimming shortened V by 0 bases and J by 3 bases, and 6 bases separated the two germline ends. The CDR3 has 15 residues. The CDR3 region is CASSLAGNGANVLTF. The DNA for the CDR3 is TGTGCCAGCAGCTTAGCGGGGAATGGGGCCAACGTCCTGACTTTC. Combining the CDR3 with reference TRBV7-6 and TRBJ2-6 gives the whole variable domain GAGVSQSPRYKVTKRGQDVALRCDPISGHVSLYWYRQALGQGPEFLTYFNYEAQQDKSGLPNDRFSAERPEGSISTLTIQRTEQRDSAMYRCASSLAGNGANVLTFGAGSRLTVL.

The chain joins TRBV27 to TRBJ2-2; 8 bases align to TRBD1. V lost 6 bases, J lost 4 bases, and 7 bases stayed unmatched. Germline V CDR1 and CDR2: MNHEY, SMNVEV (reference sequence). The CDR3 has 15 residues. The CDR3: CASSLDRAGTGELFF. The CDR3, as DNA: TGTGCCAGCAGCCTGGACAGGGCGGGCACCGGGGAGCTGTTTTTT.

CDR3 protein: CASREVYRASYNEQFF. CDR3 nucleotide sequence: TGTGCCAGCAGAGAAGTTTACAGGGCATCCTACAATGAGCAGTTCTTC. The chain employs TRBV6-2 or TRBV6-3 and TRBJ2-1, with TRBD1 as a possible D gene (6 bases). V was pared by 6 bases and J by 1 base, with 16 bases between. Germline V CDR1 and CDR2: MNHEY, SVGEGT. This CDR3 is built from 16 residues.